Listed below are T cell receptor beta chains from one sample, sequenced in a study of CD8+ T cells in alopecia areata. TCRdb's copy holds only in-frame clones and misses some; the assay was immunoSEQ multiplex PCR. The repertoire holds 90,000 to 100,000 clones, with 41% as singletons. Sequenced sample: CD4+ T cells sorted from blood. The receptors come from a human donor with alopecia areata. Both conserved end residues are trimmed from each CDR3. A D gene is named only where the DNA matches it firmly.

j_call v_call d_call cdr3_aa
TRBJ1-5 TRBV9 . ASSERSGVNQPQH
TRBJ2-1 TRBV7-9 . ASTPSSVNEQF
TRBJ2-5 TRBV18 . ASSPRFGPQETQY
TRBJ1-5 TRBV28 TRBD1 ASLDRGYNQPQH
TRBJ1-2 TRBV13 . ASSFGGAYGYT
TRBJ1-4 TRBV29-1 . SAGSLDEKLF
TRBJ2-1 TRBV5-1 TRBD1 ASSFALGQGGEQF
TRBJ2-1 TRBV30 . AWTGGHTNEQF
TRBJ2-1 TRBV27 . ASSLSLAMEVNEQF
TRBJ2-5 TRBV4-3 . ASSSDGETQY
TRBJ1-2 TRBV5-1 . ASSLGAGDGYT
TRBJ2-1 TRBV6-5 . ASSSPRVTPRDEQF
TRBJ2-2 TRBV30 TRBD2 AWNARGLAQFTGELF
TRBJ2-1 TRBV29-1 . SVKGGGEQF
TRBJ1-6 TRBV7-9 . ASSLVFSNNSPLH
TRBJ1-6 TRBV7-2 . ASSSAGNSFLSPLH
TRBJ2-5 TRBV7-2 . ASVYLETQY
TRBJ2-7 TRBV29-1 . SVVVGGAYEQY
TRBJ2-5 TRBV9 TRBD1 ASSPAWDRNGTQY
TRBJ2-4 TRBV20-1 . SARVDGPGY
TRBJ2-4 TRBV28 . ARGFLGKNIQY
TRBJ1-1 TRBV18 . ASSRGRGTEAF
TRBJ2-5 TRBV6-5 TRBD1 ASSYGNRGETQY
TRBJ2-1 TRBV29-1 . SAISRDISFNEQF
TRBJ2-7 TRBV19 TRBD1 ASSPGTDSSYEQY
TRBJ2-2 TRBV28 . ASSPNQGLGTGELF
TRBJ1-1 TRBV20-1 . SVKQQTEAF
TRBJ1-2 TRBV2 . ASSLSGTLRDYGYT
TRBJ2-5 TRBV5-1 . ASSLSTSETQY
TRBJ2-1 TRBV28 TRBD2 ASSLAGGQYNEQF
TRBJ2-5 TRBV9 TRBD1 ASSVTGAQETQY
TRBJ2-5 TRBV15 . ATSPEGRARGETQY
TRBJ1-2 TRBV20-1 . RGRNGYT
TRBJ1-1 TRBV5-8 . AGLLMGSEAF
TRBJ2-3 TRBV28 . ASSSWDTDLPTDTQY
. TRBV15 . ATSSAYEQY
TRBJ1-2 TRBV30 . AWSQDRYGYT
TRBJ2-7 TRBV6-6 . ASSYSGVYEQY
TRBJ1-5 TRBV7-9 . ASSLVAGGSNQPQH
TRBJ2-3 TRBV9 . ASSAEVKGNTQY
TRBJ1-6 TRBV28 TRBD1 ASSLRDRDNSPLH